Listed here is a single T cell receptor beta chain. Its antigen is still unknown. The record originates from a study of cytomegalovirus exposure and HLA in healthy donors. Overall study context: As an earlier analysis found, roughly 170 million T cells yielded around 110 million unique TCR beta sequences. General study points: In presence/absence analyses, roughly uniform sequencing depth across donors was assumed. Usually a TCR sequence was rare, but some public TCRs were found in many donors.

This CDR3 spans 17 amino acids. CDR1 is LNHDA and CDR2 is SQIVND in the germline V gene (reference sequence). Trimming shortened V by 3 bases and J by 4 bases, and 21 bases separated the two germline ends. It was with 60 Vbeta and 13 Jbeta primers that the PCR ran. Clones were read by immunoSEQ multiplex PCR, and TCRdb kept only the in-frame ones, dropping some. The table has roughly 230,000 clones, about 77% seen once. The receptor was isolated from a boy aged 5-17 years in good health and CMV-seronegative. Material: PBMCs. The chain links TRBV19 to TRBJ1-2; D might be TRBD1 (5 bases). CDR3 bases: TGTGCCAGTAGTATCAAGCTGGGGCAGGCGGAGGGCTATGGCTACACCTTC. Its translation is CASSIKLGQAEGYGYTF.